This passage covers 8 T cell receptor beta chains from one sample sequenced in a study of blood T cell repertoires in COVID-19. Repertoires were generated with immunoSEQ multiplex PCR, while TCRdb's copy carries only in-frame clones and drops some. The sample shows some 110,000 clones, about 81% of them seen only once. Sequenced material: peripheral blood. Receptors originate from a man aged 65 to 79 with acute or convalescent COVID-19.

This clone was detected a few times. The rearrangement uses TRBV30 and TRBJ2-4; TRBD2 matches at 12 bases. The V and J ends lost 3 bases and 6 bases, in that order; junction bases with no gene match: 3. There are 14 residues in the CDR3. The germline CDR1 and CDR2 sequences are GTSNPN and SVGIG (reference sequence). Here the CDR3 reads CAWSKGLAGNIQYF. DNA for the CDR3: TGTGCCTGGAGCAAGGGACTAGCGGGAAACATTCAGTACTTC.

This clone was counted at least ten times. The rearrangement uses TRBV7-3 and TRBJ1-1; no clear D. The CDR3 is 13 residues long. Trimming removed 5 bases at V and 0 bases at J, with 7 bases between. Germline V gene lookup returns CDR1 SGHTA and CDR2 FQGTGA. CDR3: CASSLYMNTEAFF. CDR3 bases: TGTGCCAGCAGCCTTTACATGAACACTGAAGCTTTCTTT. Together with reference TRBV7-3 and TRBJ1-1, the CDR3 gives the full variable domain: GAGVSQTPSNKVTEKGKYVELRCDPISGHTALYWYRQSLGQGPEFLIYFQGTGAADDSGLPNDRFFAVRPEGSVSTLKIQRTERGDSAVYLCASSLYMNTEAFFGQGTRLTVV.

The chain uses TRBV19 and TRBJ2-3; tentatively, D is TRBD1 (5 bases). Germline loops: CDR1 LNHDA, CDR2 SQIVND (reference sequence). Deletions cut 0 bases from V and 7 bases from J, with 23 bases between. The CDR3 is 18 residues long. The CDR3, as DNA: TGTGCCAGTAGTATAGATAGGTCAGGGTCGTCTCGGCCTCATACGCAGTATTTT. Its translation is CASSIDRSGSSRPHTQYF.

V and J are TRBV18 and TRBJ1-1; 7 bases are shared with TRBD1. The CDR3 runs to 16 residues. The germline V gene has CDR1 KGHSH and CDR2 LQKENI. After removal of 1 base from V and 1 base from J, the junction contained 6 bases not matched to a gene. DNA of the CDR3: TGTGCCAGCTCACCACTACAACAGGGGAAGAACACTGAAGCTTTCTTT. Its protein product is CASSPLQQGKNTEAFF.

A few counts support this clone. The chain employs TRBV10-3 and TRBJ1-2; TRBD1 agrees at 9 bases. CDR1 ENHRY and CDR2 SYGVKD come from the germline V gene. V lost 6 bases, J lost 4 bases, and 12 bases stayed unmatched. The length of the CDR3 is 16 residues. Here the CDR3 reads CAIRDMGQGGSYGYTF. The CDR3 nucleotides read TGTGCCATCAGAGATATGGGACAGGGTGGGAGCTATGGCTACACCTTC.

V and J are TRBV7-2 and TRBJ2-3; D might be TRBD2 (6 bases). The germline CDR1 and CDR2 sequences are SGHTA and FQGNSA. The CDR3 length is 17 residues. V dropped 6 bases and J dropped 5 bases, with 24 bases sitting between them. CDR3 loop: CASRYKGLATRGDTQYF. In DNA, the CDR3 is TGTGCCAGCAGGTATAAAGGTCTAGCGACCCGTGGAGATACGCAGTATTTT.

The gene calls are TRBV6-2 or TRBV6-3 and TRBJ2-2; no clear D. The germline gives CDR1 MNHEY, CDR2 SVGEGT. The CDR3 totals 16 residues. Between the trimmed V and J ends, which lost 6 bases and 1 base, there was a span of 15 bases. CDR3 protein: CASSIPEIGNTGELFF. Here the CDR3 DNA reads TGTGCCAGCAGCATCCCGGAGATTGGGAACACCGGGGAGCTGTTTTTT.

V gene TRBV4-2 combines with J gene TRBJ2-6; perhaps TRBD1 as D (6 bases). Germline loops: CDR1 LGHNA, CDR2 YNFKEQ. CDR3 length equals 14 residues. Trimming shortened V by 4 bases and J by 3 bases, and 7 bases separated the two germline ends. The CDR3, as DNA: TGTGCCAGCAGCCCAGGGGTTGGGGCCAACGTCCTGACTTTC. This codes for CASSPGVGANVLTF.